This record concerns one T cell receptor (beta chain) sequence. Its target is unknown. Naive CD8 isolation took CD45RO-negative cells positively selected for CCR7 and excluded terminally differentiated effector memory CD45RA+ cells. The method was immunoSEQ multiplex PCR; TCRdb's version includes in-frame clones alone and lacks a portion of them. In the table there are some 580,000 clones, about 98% of which are singletons. The sample is drawn from a study of shared clonotypes between healthy human individuals. Study summary: The composition of the donors was two women and a few men aged 18 to 49.

Trimming took off 4 bases at V and 0 bases at J, with 10 bases between the two ends. Germline V gene data show CDR1 as MNHNS and CDR2 as SASEGT. The CDR3 extends over 14 amino acids. Broader study findings: Memory subsets generally showed lower estimated richness than naive subsets. Depth of sequencing was expected to influence donor clonotype sharing.

The rearrangement links TRBV6-1 to TRBJ2-7; a weak D match, TRBD2 (5 bases). The clonotype originates from a man in his thirties or forties in good health. The sequenced sample was naive CD8+ T cells sorted from blood. The chain's CDR3 is CASSVARGSYEQYF. DNA for the CDR3: TGTGCCAGCAGTGTTGCACGGGGCTCCTACGAGCAGTACTTC.